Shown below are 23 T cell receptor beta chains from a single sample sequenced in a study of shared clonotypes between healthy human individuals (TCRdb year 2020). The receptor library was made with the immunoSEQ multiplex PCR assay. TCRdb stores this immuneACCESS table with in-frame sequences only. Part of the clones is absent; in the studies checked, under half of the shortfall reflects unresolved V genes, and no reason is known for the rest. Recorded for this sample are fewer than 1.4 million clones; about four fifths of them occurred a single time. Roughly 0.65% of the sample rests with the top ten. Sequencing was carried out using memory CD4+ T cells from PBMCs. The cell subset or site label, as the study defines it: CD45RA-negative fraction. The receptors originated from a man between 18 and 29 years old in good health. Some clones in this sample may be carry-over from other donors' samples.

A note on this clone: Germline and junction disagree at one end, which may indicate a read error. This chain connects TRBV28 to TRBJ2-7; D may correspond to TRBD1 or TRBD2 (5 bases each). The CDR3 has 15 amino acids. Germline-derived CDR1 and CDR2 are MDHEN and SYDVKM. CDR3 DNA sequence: TGCGCCAGCAGCCGAGACTCGGGACCCCTCTACGAGCAGTACTTC. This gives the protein CASSRDSGPLYEQYF.

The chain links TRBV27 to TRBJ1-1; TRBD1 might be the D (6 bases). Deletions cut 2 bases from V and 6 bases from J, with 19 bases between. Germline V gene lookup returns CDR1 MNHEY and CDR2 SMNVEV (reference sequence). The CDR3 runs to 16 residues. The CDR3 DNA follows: TGTGCCAGCAGTTTAAACCCCACAGGGCGTCTTTCTGAAGCTTTCTTT. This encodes CASSLNPTGRLSEAFF.

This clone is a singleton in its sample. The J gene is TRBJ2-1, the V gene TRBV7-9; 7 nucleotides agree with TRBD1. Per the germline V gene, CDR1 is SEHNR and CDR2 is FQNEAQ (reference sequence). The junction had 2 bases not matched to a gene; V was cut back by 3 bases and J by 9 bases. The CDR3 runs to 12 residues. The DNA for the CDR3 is TGTGCCAGCAGCTTTTCAGGGGGTGAGCAGTTCTTC. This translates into CASSFSGGEQFF.

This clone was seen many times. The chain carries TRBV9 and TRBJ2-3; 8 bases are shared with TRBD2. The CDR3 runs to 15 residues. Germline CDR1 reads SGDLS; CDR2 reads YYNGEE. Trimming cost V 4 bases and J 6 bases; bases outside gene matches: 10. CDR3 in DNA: TGTGCCAGCAGCCCGCCGGGGGGGGTTCTGGATACGCAGTATTTT. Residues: CASSPPGGVLDTQYF.

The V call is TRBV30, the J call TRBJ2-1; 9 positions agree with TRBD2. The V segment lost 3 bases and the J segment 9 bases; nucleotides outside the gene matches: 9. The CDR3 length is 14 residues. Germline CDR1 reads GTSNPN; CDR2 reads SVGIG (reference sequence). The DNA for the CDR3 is TGTGCCTGGAGGCTCGCGGGAGGGCCAGGTGAGCAGTTCTTC. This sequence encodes CAWRLAGGPGEQFF.

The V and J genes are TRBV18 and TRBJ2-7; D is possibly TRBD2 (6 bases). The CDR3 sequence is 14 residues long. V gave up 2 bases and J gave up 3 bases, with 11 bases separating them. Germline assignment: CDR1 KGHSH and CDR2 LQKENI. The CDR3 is CASSPGGANYEQYF. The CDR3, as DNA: TGTGCCAGCTCACCAGGCGGGGCTAACTACGAGCAGTACTTC. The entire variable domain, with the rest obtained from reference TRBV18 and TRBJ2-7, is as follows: NAGVMQNPRHLVRRRGQEARLRCSPMKGHSHVYWYRQLPEEGLKFMVYLQKENIIDESGMPKERFSAEFPKEGPSILRIQQVVRGDSAAYFCASSPGGANYEQYFGPGTRLTVT.

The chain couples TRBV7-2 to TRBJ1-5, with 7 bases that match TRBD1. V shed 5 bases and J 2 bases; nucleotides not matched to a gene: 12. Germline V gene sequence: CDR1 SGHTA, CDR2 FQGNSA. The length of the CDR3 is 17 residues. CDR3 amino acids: CASSPPGTGVGNQPQHF. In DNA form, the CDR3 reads TGTGCCAGCAGCCCCCCCGGTACAGGGGTTGGCAATCAGCCCCAGCATTTT.

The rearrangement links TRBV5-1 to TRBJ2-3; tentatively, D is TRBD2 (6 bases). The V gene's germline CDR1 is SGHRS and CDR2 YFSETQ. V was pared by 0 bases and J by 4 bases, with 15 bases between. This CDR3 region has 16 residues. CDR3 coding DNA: TGCGCCAGCAGCTTGGCCGGGGGATTGCGCGCAGATACGCAGTATTTT. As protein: CASSLAGGLRADTQYF. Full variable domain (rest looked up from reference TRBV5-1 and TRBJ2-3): KAGVTQTPRYLIKTRGQQVTLSCSPISGHRSVSWYQQTPGQGLQFLFEYFSETQRNKGNFPGRFSGRQFSNSRSEMNVSTLELGDSALYLCASSLAGGLRADTQYFGPGTRLTVL.

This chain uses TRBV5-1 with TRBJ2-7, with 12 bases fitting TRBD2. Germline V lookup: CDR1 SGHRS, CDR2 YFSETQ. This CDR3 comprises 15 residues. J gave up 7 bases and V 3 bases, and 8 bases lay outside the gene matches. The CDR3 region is CASSSTGLAGREQYF. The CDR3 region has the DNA TGCGCCAGCAGCTCAACGGGACTAGCGGGTCGGGAGCAGTACTTC.

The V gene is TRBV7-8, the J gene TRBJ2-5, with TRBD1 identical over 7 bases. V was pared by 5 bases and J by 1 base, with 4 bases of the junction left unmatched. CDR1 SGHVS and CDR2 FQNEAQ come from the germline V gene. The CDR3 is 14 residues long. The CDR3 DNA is TGTGCCAGCAGCGCCGGGACAGTCCAAGAGACCCAGTACTTC. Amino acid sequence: CASSAGTVQETQYF.

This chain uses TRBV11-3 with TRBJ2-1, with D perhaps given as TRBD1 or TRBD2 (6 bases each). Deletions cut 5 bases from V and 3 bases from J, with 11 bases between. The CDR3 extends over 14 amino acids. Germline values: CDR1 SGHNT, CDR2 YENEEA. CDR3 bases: TGTGCCAGCAGCCGCGGGACAAACTACAATGAGCAGTTCTTC. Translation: CASSRGTNYNEQFF.

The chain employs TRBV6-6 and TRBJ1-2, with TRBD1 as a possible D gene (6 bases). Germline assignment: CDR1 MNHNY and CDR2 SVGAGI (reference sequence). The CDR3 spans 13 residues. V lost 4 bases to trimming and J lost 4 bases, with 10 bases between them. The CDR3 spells CASSWGRGYGYTF. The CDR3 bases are TGTGCCAGCAGTTGGGGGCGCGGCTATGGCTACACCTTC.

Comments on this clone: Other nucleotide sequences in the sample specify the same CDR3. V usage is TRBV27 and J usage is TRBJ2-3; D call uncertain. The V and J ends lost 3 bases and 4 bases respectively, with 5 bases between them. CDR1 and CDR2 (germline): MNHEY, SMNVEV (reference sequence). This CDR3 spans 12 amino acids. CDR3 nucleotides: TGTGCCAGCAGTTTTCTGGCAGATACGCAGTATTTT. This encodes CASSFLADTQYF.

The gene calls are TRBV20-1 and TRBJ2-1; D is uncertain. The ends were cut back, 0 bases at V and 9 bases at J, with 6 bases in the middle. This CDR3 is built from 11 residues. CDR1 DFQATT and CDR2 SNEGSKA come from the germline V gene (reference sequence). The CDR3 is CSARDFSEQFF. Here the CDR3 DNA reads TGCAGTGCTAGAGACTTCAGTGAGCAGTTCTTC.

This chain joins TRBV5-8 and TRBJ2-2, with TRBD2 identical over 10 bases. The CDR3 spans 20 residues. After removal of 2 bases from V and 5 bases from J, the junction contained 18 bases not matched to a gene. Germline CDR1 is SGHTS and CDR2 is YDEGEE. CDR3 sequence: CASSLRQGRAGGPRTGELFF. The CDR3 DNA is TGTGCCAGCAGCTTACGACAGGGGAGAGCGGGAGGGCCGAGGACCGGGGAGCTGTTTTTT.

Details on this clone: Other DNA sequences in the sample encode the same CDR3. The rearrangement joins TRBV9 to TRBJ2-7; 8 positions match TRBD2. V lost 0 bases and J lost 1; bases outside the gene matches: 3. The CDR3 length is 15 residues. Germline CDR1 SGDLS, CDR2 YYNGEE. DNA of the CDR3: TGTGCCAGCAGCGTAGGTCCTAGCGGGTCCTACGAGCAGTACTTC. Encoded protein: CASSVGPSGSYEQYF.

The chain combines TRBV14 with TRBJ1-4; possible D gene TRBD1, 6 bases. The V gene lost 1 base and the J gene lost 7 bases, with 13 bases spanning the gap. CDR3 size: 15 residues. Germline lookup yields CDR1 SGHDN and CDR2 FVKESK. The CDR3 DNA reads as TGTGCCAGCAGCCAAGTACAGGGCGGCGGTGAAAAACTGTTTTTT. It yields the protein CASSQVQGGGEKLFF.

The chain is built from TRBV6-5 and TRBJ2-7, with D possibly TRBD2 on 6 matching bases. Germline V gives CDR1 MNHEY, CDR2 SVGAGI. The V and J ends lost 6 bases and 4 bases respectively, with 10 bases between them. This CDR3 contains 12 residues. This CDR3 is CASRGTAYEQYF. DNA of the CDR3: TGTGCCAGCAGGGGGACTGCGTACGAGCAGTACTTC.

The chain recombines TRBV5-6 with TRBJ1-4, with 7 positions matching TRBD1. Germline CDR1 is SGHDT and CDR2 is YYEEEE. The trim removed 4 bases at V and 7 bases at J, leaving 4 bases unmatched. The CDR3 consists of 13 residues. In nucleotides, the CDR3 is TGTGCCAGCAGCCCCCACAGGGGTGAAAAACTGTTTTTT. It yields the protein CASSPHRGEKLFF.

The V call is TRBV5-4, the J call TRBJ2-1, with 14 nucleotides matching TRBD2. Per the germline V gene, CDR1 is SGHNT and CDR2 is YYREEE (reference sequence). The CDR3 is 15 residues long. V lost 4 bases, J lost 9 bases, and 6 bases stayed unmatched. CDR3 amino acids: CASSPGLAGATEQFF. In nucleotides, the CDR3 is TGTGCCAGCAGCCCGGGACTAGCGGGAGCCACTGAGCAGTTCTTC.

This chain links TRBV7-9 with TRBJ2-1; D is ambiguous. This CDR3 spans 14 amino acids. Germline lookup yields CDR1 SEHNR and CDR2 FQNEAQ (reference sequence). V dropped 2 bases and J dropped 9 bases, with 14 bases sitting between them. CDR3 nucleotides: TGTGCCAGCAGCTTAAGGGCAGCGATAGCTGAGCAGTTCTTC. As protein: CASSLRAAIAEQFF.

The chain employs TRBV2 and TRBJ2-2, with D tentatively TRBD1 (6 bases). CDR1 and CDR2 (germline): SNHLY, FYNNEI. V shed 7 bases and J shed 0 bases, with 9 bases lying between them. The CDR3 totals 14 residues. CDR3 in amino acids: CASNGQTNTGELFF. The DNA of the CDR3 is TGTGCCAGCAACGGACAGACGAACACCGGGGAGCTGTTTTTT.

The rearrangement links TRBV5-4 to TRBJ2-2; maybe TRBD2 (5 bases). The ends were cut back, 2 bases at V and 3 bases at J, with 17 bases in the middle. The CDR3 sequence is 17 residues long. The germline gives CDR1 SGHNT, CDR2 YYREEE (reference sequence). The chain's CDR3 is CASSLLNAGWDTGELFF. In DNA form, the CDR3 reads TGTGCCAGCAGCTTACTCAATGCGGGCTGGGACACCGGGGAGCTGTTTTTT.